Shown below are 29 T cell receptor beta chains from a single sample sequenced in a study of graft-versus-host responses after intestinal transplantation. Produced via immunoSEQ multiplex PCR; TCRdb's table is partial and in-frame only. Of about 81,000 clones listed, about 88% are singletons. The antigens these receptors bind are not known. The sample here was unstimulated CD4+ T cells sorted from spleen or lymph node cells, taken before intestinal transplant. These receptors all stem from a human donor who received an intestinal transplant.

The chain joins TRBV11-2 to TRBJ1-2; TRBD1 agrees at 9 bases. Trimming cost V 5 bases and J 7 bases; bases outside gene matches: 8. Germline V gene data show CDR1 as SGHAT and CDR2 as FQNNGV. The CDR3 length is 14 residues. CDR3 sequence reads: CASSAMGQGGGYTF. CDR3 coding DNA: TGTGCCAGCAGCGCCATGGGACAGGGTGGTGGCTACACCTTC.

This rearrangement joins TRBV6-5 to TRBJ1-1; 8 positions match TRBD1. V shed 7 bases and J 2 bases; nucleotides not matched to a gene: 9. The CDR3 spans 15 residues. Per the germline V gene, CDR1 is MNHEY and CDR2 is SVGAGI. The CDR3 region is CASKRQGRKNTEAFF. For the CDR3, the DNA is TGTGCCAGCAAACGACAGGGGAGGAAAAACACTGAAGCTTTCTTT.

The chain links TRBV27 to TRBJ2-5, with TRBD1 identical over 7 bases. Trimming cost V 0 bases and J 4 bases; bases outside gene matches: 8. The CDR3 is 16 residues long. Germline lookup yields CDR1 MNHEY and CDR2 SMNVEV (reference sequence). This CDR3 is CASSLSQRGGRETQYF. In DNA form, the CDR3 reads TGTGCCAGCAGTTTATCGCAACGAGGGGGCCGAGAGACCCAGTACTTC.

V gene TRBV7-3 combines with J gene TRBJ2-2; D not resolved. The CDR3 consists of 13 residues. Germline values: CDR1 SGHTA, CDR2 FQGTGA. V lost 4 bases and J lost 4, with 7 bases in between. CDR3 sequence (DNA): TGTGCCAGCAGCTCCACAGTCACCGGGGAGCTGTTTTTT. Protein: CASSSTVTGELFF.

V is TRBV6-5 and J is TRBJ2-5; 11 nucleotides align to TRBD2. V was pared by 10 bases and J by 3 bases, with 10 bases of the junction left unmatched. The V gene's germline CDR1 is MNHEY and CDR2 SVGAGI. The CDR3 length is 15 residues. CDR3 coding DNA: TGTGCCACGGCTCGAGGTAGCGGGGGGGAAGAGACCCAGTACTTC. As protein: CATARGSGGEETQYF.

The chain employs TRBV5-6 and TRBJ2-3; 7 bases map to TRBD2. The CDR3 has 15 amino acids. Germline V gene sequence: CDR1 SGHDT, CDR2 YYEEEE. The V and J ends lost 0 bases and 2 bases, in that order; junction bases with no gene match: 3. The CDR3 loop is CASSLGLAPTDTQYF. The CDR3 bases are TGTGCCAGCAGCTTGGGACTAGCTCCCACAGATACGCAGTATTTT.

The J gene is TRBJ2-1, the V gene TRBV19; the match to TRBD1 covers 10 bases. CDR1 and CDR2 from the germline V gene are LNHDA and SQIVND (reference sequence). The length of the CDR3 is 14 residues. V lost 7 bases to trimming and J lost 10 bases; unmatched junction nucleotides: 10. The CDR3 DNA reads as TGTGCCAGTACCGCAGACAGGGGGCAAAGGGAGCAGTTCTTC. Its translation is CASTADRGQREQFF.

This clone occurred once. This chain uses TRBV2 with TRBJ1-1; D gene ambiguous. Germline-derived CDR1 and CDR2 are SNHLY and FYNNEI. Trimming took 3 bases from V and 7 from J, leaving 12 bases between them. CDR3 length: 13 amino acids. The CDR3 reads CASSDRGRIEAFF. In DNA form, the CDR3 reads TGTGCCAGCAGTGATCGGGGTAGAATTGAAGCTTTCTTT. Together with reference TRBV2 and TRBJ1-1, the CDR3 gives the full variable domain: EPEVTQTPSHQVTQMGQEVILRCVPISNHLYFYWYRQILGQKVEFLVSFYNNEISEKSEIFDDQFSVERPDGSNFTLKIRSTKLEDSAMYFCASSDRGRIEAFFGQGTRLTVV.

The rearrangement joins TRBV2 to TRBJ2-2; D possibly corresponds to TRBD2 (6 bases). V dropped 4 bases and J dropped 5 bases, with 14 bases sitting between them. Germline loops: CDR1 SNHLY, CDR2 FYNNEI. The CDR3 is made up of 15 amino acids. The CDR3: CASSGGGVRTGELFF. The CDR3 DNA sequence: TGTGCCAGCAGTGGGGGCGGGGTGCGTACCGGGGAGCTGTTTTTT.

This chain connects TRBV2 to TRBJ2-7, with 8 bases identical to TRBD1. The ends lost 6 bases at V and 6 bases at J; junction bases unmatched: 10. Germline lookup yields CDR1 SNHLY and CDR2 FYNNEI. The CDR3 has 14 amino acids. The chain's CDR3 is CASSIGQGIAEQYF. As DNA, the CDR3 is TGTGCCAGCAGCATAGGACAGGGAATTGCCGAGCAGTACTTC.

This chain's CDR3 is CASSPWTSEGGEQYF. The DNA of the CDR3 is TGTGCCAGCAGCCCCTGGACTAGTGAGGGTGGAGAGCAGTACTTC. The chain is built from TRBV7-8 and TRBJ2-7, with TRBD2 matching 7 bases. CDR3 length equals 15 residues. V lost 5 bases to trimming and J lost 7 bases; unmatched junction nucleotides: 14. Germline V gene lookup returns CDR1 SGHVS and CDR2 FQNEAQ.

The rearrangement uses TRBV7-3 and TRBJ1-3; D unclear. The CDR3 consists of 15 residues. CDR1 and CDR2 (germline): SGHTA, FQGTGA. V was trimmed by 1 base and J by 4 bases, leaving 11 bases between them. The CDR3 DNA reads as TGTGCCAGCAGCTTAAACCCCGGCGGGGGAAACACCATATATTTT. This sequence encodes CASSLNPGGGNTIYF.

This clone was recorded once. The chain couples TRBV7-8 to TRBJ2-7; 8 bases map to TRBD1. V was clipped by 3 bases and J by 3 bases; unmatched bases: 1. This CDR3 is 13 amino acids long. The germline CDR1 and CDR2 sequences are SGHVS and FQNEAQ. This chain's CDR3 is CASSFGQGYEQYF. In DNA, the CDR3 is TGTGCCAGCAGCTTCGGACAGGGCTACGAGCAGTACTTC.

This chain links TRBV27 with TRBJ2-1; no clear D. V lost 4 bases, J lost 2 bases, and 3 bases lay in between. The germline V gene encodes CDR1 MNHEY and CDR2 SMNVEV (reference sequence). The CDR3 covers 12 residues. The CDR3 DNA reads as TGTGCCAGCAGTTCAACCTACAATGAGCAGTTCTTC. Protein product: CASSSTYNEQFF.

The rearrangement joins TRBV6-5 to TRBJ2-3; 9 positions agree with TRBD2. V shed 7 bases, J shed 6 bases, and the junction held 11 bases outside the gene matches. This CDR3 has 15 residues. From germline, CDR1 is MNHEY and CDR2 SVGAGI. The CDR3 here is CASMTLAGVEDTQYF. The CDR3 region has the DNA TGTGCCAGCATGACTTTAGCGGGAGTGGAGGATACGCAGTATTTT.

The V and J genes are TRBV5-1 and TRBJ1-1; unclear D gene. Trimming shortened V by 8 bases and J by 4 bases, and 15 bases separated the two germline ends. The CDR3 totals 13 residues. Germline V gene lookup returns CDR1 SGHRS and CDR2 YFSETQ. This chain's CDR3 is CARKLTGSTEAFF. The CDR3 DNA reads TGCGCCAGAAAGCTGACGGGGAGCACTGAAGCTTTCTTT. Supplemented by reference TRBV5-1 and TRBJ1-1, the full variable domain reads KAGVTQTPRYLIKTRGQQVTLSCSPISGHRSVSWYQQTPGQGLQFLFEYFSETQRNKGNFPGRFSGRQFSNSRSEMNVSTLELGDSALYLCARKLTGSTEAFFGQGTRLTVV.

This rearrangement joins TRBV6-5 to TRBJ2-7; TRBD2 aligns across 14 bases. After removal of 6 bases from V and 6 bases from J, the junction contained 4 bases not matched to a gene. There are 14 residues in the CDR3. CDR1 and CDR2 (germline): MNHEY, SVGAGI. CDR3 sequence: CASRRLAGGGEQYF. CDR3 bases: TGTGCCAGCAGACGACTAGCGGGGGGGGGCGAGCAGTACTTC.

The chain has TRBV2 and TRBJ2-5; unclear D gene. Germline V gives CDR1 SNHLY, CDR2 FYNNEI. CDR3 length equals 12 residues. V lost 4 bases and J 5 bases, leaving 8 bases between the germline ends. The DNA for the CDR3 is TGTGCCAGCAGTGCGGCGAGGGAGACCCAGTACTTC. Translating gives CASSAARETQYF. Full variable domain (missing parts from reference TRBV2 and TRBJ2-5): EPEVTQTPSHQVTQMGQEVILRCVPISNHLYFYWYRQILGQKVEFLVSFYNNEISEKSEIFDDQFSVERPDGSNFTLKIRSTKLEDSAMYFCASSAARETQYFGPGTRLLVL.

DNA for the CDR3: TGTGCCAGCTCAGACTCAGCTAACTATGGCTACACCTTC. It specifies CASSDSANYGYTF. The genes are TRBV27 and TRBJ1-2; D not resolved. Germline lookup yields CDR1 MNHEY and CDR2 SMNVEV (reference sequence). V lost 8 bases and J 0 bases, leaving 10 bases between the germline ends. CDR3 size: 13 residues.

The gene calls are TRBV19 and TRBJ2-7; D gene ambiguous. Trimming removed 6 bases from V and 0 bases from J, with 12 bases in between. Germline V CDR1 and CDR2: LNHDA, SQIVND (reference sequence). CDR3 length: 14 amino acids. CDR3 coding DNA: TGTGCCAGTAGAGATGACACATCCTCCTACGAGCAGTACTTC. This translates into CASRDDTSSYEQYF. Looking up the rest from reference TRBV19 and TRBJ2-7 gives the full variable domain: DGGITQSPKYLFRKEGQNVTLSCEQNLNHDAMYWYRQDPGQGLRLIYYSQIVNDFQKGDIAEGYSVSREKKESFPLTVTSAQKNPTAFYLCASRDDTSSYEQYFGPGTRLTVT.

This sequence joins TRBV4-2 and TRBJ2-1; TRBD2 aligns across 9 bases. V was pared by 4 bases and J by 7 bases, with 23 bases of the junction left unmatched. The CDR3 runs 20 residues. Per germline, CDR1 LGHNA and CDR2 YNFKEQ. CDR3 sequence (DNA): TGTGCCAGCAGCCGAGATACCGGGACTAGCCTCCAGACGTTCCTTAATGAGCAGTTCTTC. As protein: CASSRDTGTSLQTFLNEQFF.

CDR3 in amino acids: CASSPHRAVAGGSEQYF. In nucleotides, the CDR3 is TGTGCCAGCAGTCCACATCGCGCGGTAGCGGGAGGAAGCGAGCAGTACTTC. This sequence joins TRBV27 and TRBJ2-7; 10 nucleotides agree with TRBD2. This CDR3 has 17 amino acids. V gave up 5 bases and J gave up 6 bases; unmatched junction bases: 16. In germline, CDR1 is MNHEY, CDR2 SMNVEV (reference sequence).

This clone has just one count. The chain recombines TRBV6-1 with TRBJ1-1; the D gene is possibly TRBD1 (6 bases). CDR3 length: 15 residues. V was trimmed by 7 bases and J by 9 bases, leaving 24 bases between them. Germline CDR1 is MNHNS and CDR2 is SASEGT. The CDR3 protein is CASISSRQGTVKAFF. The CDR3 DNA reads as TGTGCCAGCATCTCCTCTCGGCAGGGGACCGTGAAAGCTTTCTTT.

The chain joins TRBV30 to TRBJ1-1; TRBD1 might be the D (6 bases). In germline, CDR1 is GTSNPN, CDR2 SVGIG (reference sequence). The ends were cut back, 3 bases at V and 0 bases at J, with 11 bases in the middle. The CDR3 consists of 14 residues. The CDR3 here is CAWSRTDMNTEAFF. CDR3 coding DNA: TGTGCCTGGAGCCGGACAGACATGAACACTGAAGCTTTCTTT. The full variable domain, with the rest looked up from reference TRBV30 and TRBJ1-1, is SQTIHQWPATLVQPVGSPLSLECTVEGTSNPNLYWYRQAAGRGLQLLFYSVGIGQISSEVPQNLSASRPQDRQFILSSKKLLLSDSGFYLCAWSRTDMNTEAFFGQGTRLTVV.

The chain has TRBV4-2 and TRBJ2-1, with a possible D match to TRBD2 (5 bases). V lost 1 base to trimming and J lost 6 bases, with 16 bases between them. The CDR3 spans 16 residues. CDR1 and CDR2 from the germline V gene are LGHNA and YNFKEQ. This chain's CDR3 is CASSQGLGLRGNEQFF. CDR3 sequence (DNA): TGTGCCAGCAGCCAAGGTCTAGGCCTCCGGGGCAATGAGCAGTTCTTC.

The chain links TRBV7-8 to TRBJ2-1; D is possibly TRBD2 (7 bases). The V end lost 5 bases, the J end lost 8 bases, and 16 bases lay between the germline ends. This CDR3 has 14 amino acids. In germline, CDR1 is SGHVS, CDR2 FQNEAQ. CDR3 DNA: TGTGCCAGCAGCCGGAAGGGGGGGGGCCATGAGCAGTTCTTC. It is translated as CASSRKGGGHEQFF.

The V and J genes are TRBV11-2 and TRBJ2-1; a possible D gene is TRBD2 (5 bases). The length of the CDR3 is 15 residues. V lost 5 bases, J lost 2 bases, and 13 bases lay in between. Germline CDR1 and CDR2: SGHAT and FQNNGV. CDR3 sequence reads: CASSPTHGAYNEQFF. In DNA, the CDR3 is TGTGCCAGCAGCCCCACCCACGGGGCCTACAATGAGCAGTTCTTC.

V gene TRBV19 combines with J gene TRBJ2-7; 10 positions agree with TRBD2. The CDR3 length is 15 residues. CDR1 is LNHDA, CDR2 SQIVND, per germline (reference sequence). After removal of 7 bases from V and 3 bases from J, the junction contained 9 bases not matched to a gene. CDR3: CASTPQAGGHYEQYF. The DNA of the CDR3 is TGTGCCAGTACTCCCCAAGCGGGAGGGCACTACGAGCAGTACTTC.

The CDR3 reads CASSYNGGANEKLFF. The CDR3 DNA is TGTGCCAGCAGTTACAATGGGGGGGCTAATGAAAAACTGTTTTTT. This chain joins TRBV6-5 and TRBJ1-4, with a weak D call TRBD1 (5 bases). CDR1 is MNHEY and CDR2 is SVGAGI in the germline V gene. Trimming took off 2 bases at V and 3 bases at J, with 10 bases between the two ends. This CDR3 is 15 amino acids long.